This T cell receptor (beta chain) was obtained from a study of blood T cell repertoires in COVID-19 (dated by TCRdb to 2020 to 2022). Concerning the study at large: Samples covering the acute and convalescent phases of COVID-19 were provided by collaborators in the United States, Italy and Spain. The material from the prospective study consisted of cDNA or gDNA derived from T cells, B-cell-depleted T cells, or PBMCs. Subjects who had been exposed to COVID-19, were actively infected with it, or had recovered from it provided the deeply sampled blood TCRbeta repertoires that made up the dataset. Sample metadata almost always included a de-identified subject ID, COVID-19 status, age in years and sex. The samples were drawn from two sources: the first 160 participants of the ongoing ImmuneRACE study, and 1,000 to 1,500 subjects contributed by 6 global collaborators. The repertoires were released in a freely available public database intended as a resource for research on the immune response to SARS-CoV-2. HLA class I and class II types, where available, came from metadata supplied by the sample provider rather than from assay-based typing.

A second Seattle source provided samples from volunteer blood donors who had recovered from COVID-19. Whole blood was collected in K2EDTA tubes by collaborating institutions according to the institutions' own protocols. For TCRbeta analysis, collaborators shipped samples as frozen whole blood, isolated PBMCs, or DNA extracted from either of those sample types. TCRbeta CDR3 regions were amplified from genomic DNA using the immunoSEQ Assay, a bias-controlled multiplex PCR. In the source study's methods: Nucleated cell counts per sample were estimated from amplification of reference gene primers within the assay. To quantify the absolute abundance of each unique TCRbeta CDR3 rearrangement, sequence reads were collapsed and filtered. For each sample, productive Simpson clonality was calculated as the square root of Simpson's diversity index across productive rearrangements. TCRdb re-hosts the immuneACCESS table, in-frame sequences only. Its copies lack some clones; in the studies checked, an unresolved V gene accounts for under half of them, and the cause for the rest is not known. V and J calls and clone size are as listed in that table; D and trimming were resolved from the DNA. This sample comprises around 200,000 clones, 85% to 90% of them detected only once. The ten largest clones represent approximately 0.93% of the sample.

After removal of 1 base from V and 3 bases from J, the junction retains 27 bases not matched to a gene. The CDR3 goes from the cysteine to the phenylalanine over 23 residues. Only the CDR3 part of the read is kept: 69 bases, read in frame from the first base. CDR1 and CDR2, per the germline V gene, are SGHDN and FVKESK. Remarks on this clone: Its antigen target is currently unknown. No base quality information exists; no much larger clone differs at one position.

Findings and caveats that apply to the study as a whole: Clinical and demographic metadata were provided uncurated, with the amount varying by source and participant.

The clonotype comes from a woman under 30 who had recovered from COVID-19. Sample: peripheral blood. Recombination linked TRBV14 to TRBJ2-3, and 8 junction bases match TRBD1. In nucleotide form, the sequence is TGTGCCAGCAGCCAAGGTGAGGTGGAGGTGTCTCCCGCACGGACAGGGAGAACAGATACGCAGTATTTT. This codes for CASSQGEVEVSPARTGRTDTQYF.